This TCR beta chain was found in a study of beta chain features in type 1 diabetes. Findings of the study overall: Patients with Type 1 diabetes showed moderately but significantly shorter TCRB CDR3s in all four CD4+ subsets.

About this clone itself: Its specificity is unknown.

This CDR3 spans 15 amino acids. Expressed TCRB transcripts were sequenced because the isolated RNA had all been reverse transcribed beforehand. Assay: immunoSEQ multiplex PCR; the TCRdb copy retains only in-frame clones and omits some. The sample shows about 340,000 clones, approximately 13% of them seen only once. Sequencing was done on a sample of naive CD4+ T cells from blood. The genes are TRBV21-1 and TRBJ2-3; the listed D gene, TRBD1, was not tested against the DNA. TRBV21-1 is deemed a pseudogene. The sequence derives from a woman younger than 35 with type 1 diabetes. Here the CDR3 DNA reads TGTGCCAGCAGTATTCGGGACAGGGGTGCAGATACGCAGTATTTT. Translated, it gives CASSIRDRGADTQYF.